This entry concerns a single TCR beta chain. Its cognate antigen is unknown. This sample was included in a study of shared clonotypes between healthy human individuals. Study-wide results and limits: The four-donor shared clonotypes exceeded non-shared clonotypes in generation probability, with non-shared ones scoring lower.

A roughly 200 ng quantity of DNA, roughly 30,000 T cell genomes, went into the sorted-subset replicate PCRs. Sequencing was performed with immunoSEQ multiplex PCR; in TCRdb, only in-frame clones are kept and a portion is missing. The sample includes under 1 million clones, around 93% of them seen just once. This CDR3 comprises 15 residues. Germline trimming cut 5 bases from V and 3 bases from J; bases unmatched to any gene: 7. CDR1 is MNHEY and CDR2 is SMNVEV in the germline V gene (reference sequence). Positive CCR7 selection of CD45RO-negative cells yielded the naive CD8 cells, and terminally differentiated effector memory CD45RA+ cells were excluded.

The V call is TRBV27, the J call TRBJ1-5, with 7 bases identical to TRBD1. This clonotype originated in a man between 25 and 39 years old in good health. Specimen: naive CD8+ T cells sorted from blood. CDR3 bases: TGTGCCAGCAGTGGAGTGACAGGGTACAATCAGCCCCAGCATTTT. Amino acids: CASSGVTGYNQPQHF.